What follows describes a single T cell receptor (beta chain). The data were taken from a study of blood T cell dynamics during melanoma immunotherapy. The wider study: Metastatic melanoma patients received first-line pembrolizumab or nivolumab plus ipilimumab.

Some clones are missing from TCRdb's copy, which holds only in-frame ones; the method was immunoSEQ multiplex PCR. The table has about 24,000 clones, around 90% seen once; the top ten hold roughly 4.9%. Noted time point: pre-treatment baseline. Prior systemic cancer therapy, immunosuppressant use and other active malignancies excluded patients. The germline V gene has CDR1 KGHSH and CDR2 LQKENI. This CDR3 region has 19 residues. V shed 0 bases and J 0 bases; nucleotides not matched to a gene: 11. Here the sequenced sample was blood, taken from a patient treated with checkpoint blockade. The receptor was derived from a human donor with melanoma. The gene calls are TRBV18 and TRBJ2-1; TRBD2 agrees at 7 bases. Written as DNA, the CDR3 is TGTGCCAGCTCACCACCGGTAGGGAAAGCGGGGAGCTCCTACAATGAGCAGTTCTTC. This translates into CASSPPVGKAGSSYNEQFF.